This TCR beta chain is from a study of T cells after yellow fever vaccination. Study-wide results and caveats: The secondary T-cell response peaked on day 5, not day 15, but was weaker. Across the CD4 and CD8 compartments, a small share of clonotypes was present in both.

Regarding this clonotype: Antigen: not known.

5'RACE template switching generated TCR cDNA, adding a universal primer site and UMIs. Using its own MiXCR run on the 5' RACE reads, TCRdb lists one record per CDR3 protein. The sample holds some 670,000 distinct CDR3 sequences; 9% to 15% are singletons and the top ten take about 15%. Sample: PBMCs, taken on the day of the yellow fever booster vaccination. This receptor was identified in a man aged 30-40 years who received the YFV17D yellow fever vaccine.

The CDR3, as DNA: TGTGCCAGGGGCCCTGCGCTCAATGAGCAGTTCTTC. Translated, it gives CARGPALNEQFF. The V and J genes are TRBV5-2 and TRBJ2-1; the table calls TRBD2, which could not be checked here. TRBV5-2 is an annotated pseudogene. The CDR3 extends over 12 amino acids.